These 27 T cell receptor beta chains originate from one sample sequenced in a study of high-grade serous ovarian cancer treatment subgroups. Tumor tissue was taken before any definitive surgery or chemotherapy was given. Some clones are missing from TCRdb's copy, which holds only in-frame ones; the method was immunoSEQ multiplex PCR. Of about 28,000 clones in the sample, around 80% were seen once. The sample comprised tumor tissue. Every receptor here comes from a human donor with high-grade serous ovarian cancer.

This chain joins TRBV9 and TRBJ2-2, with 7 positions matching TRBD1. V lost 2 bases and J lost 5; bases outside the gene matches: 12. The CDR3 runs 17 residues. Looked up from germline, CDR1 is SGDLS and CDR2 is YYNGEE. Written as DNA, the CDR3 is TGTGCCAGCAGCGTCGGGACCAGACAGGGCAGTACCGGGGAGCTGTTTTTT. Its translation: CASSVGTRQGSTGELFF.

Of note for this clone: The DNA is left out, because the CDR3 cannot be placed on it with certainty; the CDR3 is given as TCRdb lists it. This rearrangement joins TRBV6-1 to TRBJ1-5; no DNA check was done on the table's D call, TRBD1. The length of the CDR3 is 17 amino acids, counting both ends. Germline V CDR1 and CDR2: MNHNS, SASEGT. CDR3 sequence: CASSASGQGGWWQPQHF.

CDR3 protein: CASSLAETGAGNTIYF. Written as DNA, the CDR3 is TGCGCCAGCAGCTTGGCCGAGACAGGGGCTGGAAACACCATATATTTT. The rearrangement uses TRBV5-1 and TRBJ1-3, with TRBD1 matching 8 bases. Germline-derived CDR1 and CDR2 are SGHRS and YFSETQ. The CDR3 totals 16 residues. V dropped 0 bases and J dropped 2; count of bases not matched to a gene: 4. Full variable domain (outside the CDR3, taken from reference TRBV5-1 and TRBJ1-3): KAGVTQTPRYLIKTRGQQVTLSCSPISGHRSVSWYQQTPGQGLQFLFEYFSETQRNKGNFPGRFSGRQFSNSRSEMNVSTLELGDSALYLCASSLAETGAGNTIYFGEGSWLTVV.

V is TRBV6-5 and J is TRBJ1-3; D perhaps matches TRBD1 (5 bases). CDR3 length equals 15 residues. The V and J ends lost 4 bases and 0 bases respectively, with 10 bases between them. Looked up from germline, CDR1 is MNHEY and CDR2 is SVGAGI. Here the CDR3 reads CASSWGNPSGNTIYF. For the CDR3, the DNA is TGTGCCAGCAGTTGGGGCAACCCCTCTGGAAACACCATATATTTT.

The chain has TRBV27 and TRBJ2-2; D is perhaps TRBD1 or TRBD2 (5 bases each). The germline CDR1 and CDR2 sequences are MNHEY and SMNVEV (reference sequence). Trimming cost V 3 bases and J 6 bases, with 11 bases left between them. This CDR3 region has 14 residues. The DNA of the CDR3 is TGTGCCAGCAGTTTTCGGGTGGGGGCCGGGGAGCTGTTTTTT. The encoded protein is CASSFRVGAGELFF.

The V call is TRBV5-1, the J call TRBJ2-7; a weak D match, TRBD2 (6 bases). The CDR3 has 14 residues. Germline CDR1 is SGHRS and CDR2 is YFSETQ. The V end was cut by 6 bases, the J end by 5 bases, with 18 bases between. The CDR3: CASKPVRDVDEQYF. In DNA form, the CDR3 reads TGCGCCAGCAAACCGGTGCGGGATGTGGACGAGCAGTACTTC.

The genes are TRBV5-1 and TRBJ2-1; D gene unclear. Between the trimmed V and J ends, which lost 3 bases and 10 bases, there was a span of 8 bases. Germline V gives CDR1 SGHRS, CDR2 YFSETQ. The CDR3 runs to 11 residues. CDR3 sequence: CASSSAGEQFF. The CDR3 DNA follows: TGCGCCAGCAGCTCGGCCGGGGAGCAGTTCTTC.

The chain uses TRBV9 and TRBJ2-1; 9 bases are shared with TRBD2. This CDR3 is built from 17 residues. From germline, CDR1 is SGDLS and CDR2 YYNGEE. V lost 6 bases to trimming and J lost 0 bases; unmatched junction nucleotides: 10. CDR3 residues: CASTLTERGASYNEQFF. The DNA of the CDR3 is TGTGCCAGCACCTTGACGGAGCGGGGGGCCTCCTACAATGAGCAGTTCTTC. Supplemented by reference TRBV9 and TRBJ2-1, the full variable domain reads DSGVTQTPKHLITATGQRVTLRCSPRSGDLSVYWYQQSLDQGLQFLIQYYNGEERAKGNILERFSAQQFPDLHSELNLSSLELGDSALYFCASTLTERGASYNEQFFGPGTRLTVL.

This clone was counted once. The chain links TRBV27 to TRBJ2-5, with no clear D. With the DNA end fitting TRBJ2-7 better, the J assignment may be wrong. Germline V gene sequence: CDR1 MNHEY, CDR2 SMNVEV (reference sequence). The length of the CDR3 is 11 residues. CDR3 sequence reads: CASSNYYEQYF. CDR3 sequence (DNA): TGTGCCAGCAGTAATTACTACGAGCAGTACTTC.

Worth noting for this clone: Germline and junction disagree at one end, which may indicate a read error. This chain uses TRBV7-7 with TRBJ2-3, with TRBD1 identical over 8 bases. The CDR3 contains 13 residues. Germline V gene lookup returns CDR1 SSHAT and CDR2 FNYEAQ (reference sequence). CDR3 in DNA: TGTGCTAGCAGCGACAGACAGGGGGATACGCAGTATTTT. Protein product: CASSDRQGDTQYF.

This sequence joins TRBV4-1 and TRBJ2-2, with unresolved D. The V gene's germline CDR1 is MGHRA and CDR2 YSYEKL. There are 16 residues in the CDR3. The V end was cut by 2 bases, the J end by 0 bases, with 10 bases between. This CDR3 reads CASSQFLASNTGELFF. In DNA, the CDR3 is TGCGCCAGCAGCCAATTTCTTGCCTCGAACACCGGGGAGCTGTTTTTT.

CDR3 in amino acids: CASSQGPLAATYEQYF. The CDR3 DNA reads TGTGCCAGCAGCCAAGGGCCCTTAGCAGCTACATACGAGCAGTACTTC. This sequence joins TRBV4-2 and TRBJ2-7; D call uncertain. This CDR3 is 16 amino acids long. Trimming removed 1 base from V and 4 bases from J, with 17 bases in between. Germline assignment: CDR1 LGHNA and CDR2 YNFKEQ.

This clone appeared a single time. The CDR3 DNA is TGTGCCACCCGGACAGGGAACCACCTCTATGGCTACACCTTC. Translating it yields CATRTGNHLYGYTF. This chain links TRBV6-1 with TRBJ1-2, with TRBD1 matching 8 bases. Germline CDR1 reads MNHNS; CDR2 reads SASEGT. V trimming: 10 bases; J trimming: 4 bases; junction bases outside the gene matches: 11. The CDR3 is made up of 14 amino acids.

Here the CDR3 reads CASSLPGGTEAFF. CDR3 coding DNA: TGTGCCAGCAGTTTACCAGGCGGCACTGAAGCTTTCTTT. V and J are TRBV28 and TRBJ1-1; D is unresolved. Germline values: CDR1 MDHEN, CDR2 SYDVKM. This CDR3 spans 13 amino acids. The V gene lost 2 bases and the J gene lost 4 bases, with 8 bases spanning the gap. Filled out from reference TRBV28 and TRBJ1-1, the complete variable domain reads DVKVTQSSRYLVKRTGEKVFLECVQDMDHENMFWYRQDPGLGLRLIYFSYDVKMKEKGDIPEGYSVSREKKERFSLILESASTNQTSMYLCASSLPGGTEAFFGQGTRLTVV.

This clone has more than one count but fewer than ten. The chain carries TRBV5-1 and TRBJ2-5; 9 bases agree with TRBD1. V lost 3 bases to trimming and J lost 4 bases; unmatched junction nucleotides: 4. There are 14 residues in the CDR3. Germline V gene data show CDR1 as SGHRS and CDR2 as YFSETQ. The CDR3 DNA sequence: TGCGCCAGCAGCTCTGACAGGGGGGGAGAGACCCAGTACTTC. It codes for CASSSDRGGETQYF.

This chain links TRBV5-6 with TRBJ2-3, with 7 bases aligning to TRBD1. The germline CDR1 and CDR2 sequences are SGHDT and YYEEEE. The CDR3 covers 16 residues. Germline trimming cut 4 bases from V and 0 bases from J; bases unmatched to any gene: 8. CDR3 amino acids: CASSALVTGSTDTQYF. CDR3 nucleotides: TGTGCCAGCAGCGCCCTGGTGACAGGGAGCACAGATACGCAGTATTTT.

V and J are TRBV27 and TRBJ2-7, with a weak D call TRBD1 (5 bases). V was trimmed by 3 bases and J by 2 bases, leaving 8 bases between them. The CDR3 has 13 residues. From germline, CDR1 is MNHEY and CDR2 SMNVEV (reference sequence). CDR3 region: CASSLWGPYEQYF. The CDR3 DNA follows: TGTGCCAGCAGTTTGTGGGGCCCCTACGAGCAGTACTTC.

This clone came up a few times. The gene calls are TRBV5-4 and TRBJ2-2, with 15 bases that match TRBD2. CDR1 and CDR2 from the germline V gene are SGHNT and YYREEE (reference sequence). This CDR3 spans 18 amino acids. J was trimmed by 7 bases and V by 4 bases; bases with no gene match: 11. The CDR3 DNA reads TGTGCCAGCAGCCTAGGGACTAGCGGGAGGTTGGGGAACGGGGAGCTGTTTTTT. Protein product: CASSLGTSGRLGNGELFF.

V usage is TRBV7-9 and J usage is TRBJ2-7; tentative D call: TRBD2 (6 bases). The CDR3 consists of 15 residues. V shed 5 bases and J shed 4 bases, with 18 bases lying between them. Per germline, CDR1 SEHNR and CDR2 FQNEAQ (reference sequence). In DNA, the CDR3 is TGTGCCAGCAGCGCGCGCCTGGGCGGACTATACGAGCAGTACTTC. Its translation: CASSARLGGLYEQYF.

The CDR3 protein is CASSPIGQGRRRERYEQYF. The CDR3 DNA reads TGTGCCAGCAGCCCGATTGGACAGGGTAGGAGACGGGAGCGCTACGAGCAGTACTTC. The rearrangement uses TRBV28 and TRBJ2-7; TRBD1 matches 8 bases. This CDR3 contains 19 residues. Germline V gene sequence: CDR1 MDHEN, CDR2 SYDVKM. The V and J ends lost 6 bases and 3 bases, in that order; junction bases with no gene match: 22.

This chain links TRBV27 with TRBJ2-3, with 7 nucleotides matching TRBD1. The junction had 7 bases not matched to a gene; V was cut back by 4 bases and J by 0 bases. The CDR3 length is 16 residues. The germline V gene encodes CDR1 MNHEY and CDR2 SMNVEV (reference sequence). In DNA, the CDR3 is TGTGCCAGCAGTTCCCTAGGGGGCCGGAGCACAGATACGCAGTATTTT. As protein: CASSSLGGRSTDTQYF.

The gene calls are TRBV13 and TRBJ2-7, with TRBD2 matching 8 bases. Germline CDR1 and CDR2: PRHDT and FYEKMQ (reference sequence). The CDR3 length is 13 residues. The V gene end was trimmed by 6 bases and the J gene end by 5 bases; junction bases not matched to a gene: 6. The CDR3, as DNA: TGTGCCAGCAGTGGTGGACTAGCCCACGAGCAGTACTTC. Translating it yields CASSGGLAHEQYF.

The V and J genes are TRBV19 and TRBJ2-7; 7 bases are a match to TRBD1. Germline V gene sequence: CDR1 LNHDA, CDR2 SQIVND (reference sequence). J lost 3 bases, V lost 5 bases, and 10 bases had no gene match. CDR3 length: 15 residues. CDR3 nucleotides: TGTGCCAGTAGTCAGGGCCAGGGGGTATTCTACGAGCAGTACTTC. This codes for CASSQGQGVFYEQYF.

V usage is TRBV4-1 and J usage is TRBJ1-1; D is perhaps TRBD1 (5 bases). The ends were cut back, 3 bases at V and 0 bases at J, with 11 bases in the middle. The CDR3 is 15 residues long. The V gene's germline CDR1 is MGHRA and CDR2 YSYEKL. CDR3 coding DNA: TGCGCCAGCAGCCACCCCAGAGGGGTGAACACTGAAGCTTTCTTT. Translating gives CASSHPRGVNTEAFF.

The rearrangement joins TRBV9 to TRBJ2-1; TRBD2 matches at 14 bases. V shed 3 bases and J 9 bases; nucleotides not matched to a gene: 5. CDR3 length: 15 residues. Germline assignment: CDR1 SGDLS and CDR2 YYNGEE. Written as DNA, the CDR3 is TGTGCCAGCAGCGCGGGACTAGCGGGAGTGGGTGAGCAGTTCTTC. Its protein is CASSAGLAGVGEQFF.

This clone came up once. This chain links TRBV19 with TRBJ2-3; D is uncertain. Germline V CDR1 and CDR2: LNHDA, SQIVND (reference sequence). The length of the CDR3 is 14 residues. Deletions cut 7 bases from V and 0 bases from J, with 11 bases between. Here the CDR3 DNA reads TGTGCCAGTAAACCAGTGCCTAGCACAGATACGCAGTATTTT. It is translated as CASKPVPSTDTQYF.

The V and J genes are TRBV4-1 and TRBJ2-7; D not certain. The germline V gene encodes CDR1 MGHRA and CDR2 YSYEKL. The CDR3 covers 14 residues. V lost 3 bases, J lost 2 bases, and 11 bases lay in between. CDR3 protein: CASSHAPTPYEQYF. CDR3 in DNA: TGCGCCAGCAGCCACGCTCCCACCCCCTACGAGCAGTACTTC.